This TCR beta chain was observed in a study of blood T cell repertoires in COVID-19. Study-wide background: Italy, Spain and the United States were the sources of the convalescent and acute COVID-19 samples. T cells, B-cell-depleted T cells, or PBMCs provided the cDNA or gDNA that served as material.

Authors' data handling: Nucleated cell number was recorded as an estimate derived from reference gene primer amplification. Using immunoSEQ multiplex PCR, the repertoire was profiled, and TCRdb retains in-frame clones only, with some absent. V, J and clone size are taken as reported in that table, and D and trimming were inferred from the DNA itself. Of 90,000 to 110,000 clones in the sample, 65% to 90% were seen once. This receptor was identified in a man aged 50-60 years with acute or convalescent COVID-19. Sequencing input: peripheral blood.

The CDR3 DNA follows: TGTGCCAGCGCGTACACAGATACGCAGTATTTT. This gives the protein CASAYTDTQYF. The J gene is TRBJ2-3, the V gene TRBV6-5; no reliable D call. The germline gives CDR1 MNHEY, CDR2 SVGAGI. The CDR3 spans 11 residues. The germline V and J ends were trimmed by 8 bases and 2 bases, with 5 bases remaining between them.